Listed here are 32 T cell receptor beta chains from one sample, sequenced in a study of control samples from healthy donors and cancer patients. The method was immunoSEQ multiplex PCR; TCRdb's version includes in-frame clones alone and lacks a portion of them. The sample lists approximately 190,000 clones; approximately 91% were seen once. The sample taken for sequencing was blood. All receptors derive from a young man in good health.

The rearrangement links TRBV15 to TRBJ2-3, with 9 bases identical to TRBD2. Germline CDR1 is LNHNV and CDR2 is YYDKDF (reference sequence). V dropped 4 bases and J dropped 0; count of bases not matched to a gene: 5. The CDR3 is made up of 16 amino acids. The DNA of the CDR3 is TGTGCCACCAGCACTTTGCGGGGGGGCAGCACAGATACGCAGTATTTT. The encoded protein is CATSTLRGGSTDTQYF.

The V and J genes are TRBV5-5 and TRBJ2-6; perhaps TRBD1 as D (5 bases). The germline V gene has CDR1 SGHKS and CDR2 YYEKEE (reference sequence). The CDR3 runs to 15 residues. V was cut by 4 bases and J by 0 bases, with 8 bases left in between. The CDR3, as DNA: TGTGCCAGCAGCCTTAGGGGCTCTGGGGCCAACGTCCTGACTTTC. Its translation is CASSLRGSGANVLTF.

The CDR3 nucleotides are TGTGCCAGCAGTTATCCCCCGGGGGGCACAGATACGCAGTATTTT. It is translated as CASSYPPGGTDTQYF. The chain joins TRBV6-2 or TRBV6-3 to TRBJ2-3; a weak D match, TRBD2 (6 bases). V lost 3 bases, J lost 1 base, and 11 bases lay in between. The V gene's germline CDR1 is MNHEY and CDR2 SVGEGT. This CDR3 contains 15 residues.

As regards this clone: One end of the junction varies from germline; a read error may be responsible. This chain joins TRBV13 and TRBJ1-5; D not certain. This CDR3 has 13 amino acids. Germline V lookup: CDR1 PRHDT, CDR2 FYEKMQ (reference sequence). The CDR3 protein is CASSVGFNQPQHF. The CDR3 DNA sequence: TGTGCCAGCAGCGTAGGGTTCAATCAGCCCCAGCATTTT.

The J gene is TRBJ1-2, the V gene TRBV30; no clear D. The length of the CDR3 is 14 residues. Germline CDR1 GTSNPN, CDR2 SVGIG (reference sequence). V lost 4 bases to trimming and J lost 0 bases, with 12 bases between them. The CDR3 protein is CAWTPDGTNYGYTF. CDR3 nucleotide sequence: TGTGCCTGGACTCCCGACGGAACTAACTATGGCTACACCTTC.

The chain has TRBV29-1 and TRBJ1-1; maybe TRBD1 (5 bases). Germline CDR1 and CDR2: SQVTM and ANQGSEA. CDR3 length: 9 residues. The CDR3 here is CAGDTEAFF. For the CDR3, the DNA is TGCGCGGGGGACACTGAAGCTTTCTTT.

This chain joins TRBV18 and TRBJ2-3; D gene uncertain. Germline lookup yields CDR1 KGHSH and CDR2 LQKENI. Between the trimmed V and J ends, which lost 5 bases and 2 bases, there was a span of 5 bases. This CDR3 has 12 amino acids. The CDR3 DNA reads TGTGCCAGCTCATCCTTCACAGATACGCAGTATTTT. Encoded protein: CASSSFTDTQYF.

This CDR3 is CASSQRAGRANEKLFF. The CDR3 nucleotides read TGTGCCAGCAGCCAACGGGCGGGAAGGGCTAATGAAAAACTGTTTTTT. The chain combines TRBV3-1 (or the pseudogene TRBV3-2) with TRBJ1-4; D not resolved. The ends were cut back, 2 bases at V and 3 bases at J, with 13 bases in the middle. CDR3 length: 16 residues. Germline CDR1 reads LGHDT; CDR2 reads YNNKEL (reference sequence).

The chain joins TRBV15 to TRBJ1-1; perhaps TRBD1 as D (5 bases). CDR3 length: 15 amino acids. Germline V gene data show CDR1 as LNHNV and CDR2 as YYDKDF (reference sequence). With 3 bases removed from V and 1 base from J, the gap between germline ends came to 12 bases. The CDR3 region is CATSRGDRWNTEAFF. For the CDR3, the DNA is TGTGCCACCAGCAGGGGAGACAGATGGAACACTGAAGCTTTCTTT.

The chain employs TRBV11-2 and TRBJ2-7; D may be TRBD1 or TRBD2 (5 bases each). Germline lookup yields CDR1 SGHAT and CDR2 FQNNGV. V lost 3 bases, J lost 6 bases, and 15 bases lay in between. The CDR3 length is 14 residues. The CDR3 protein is CASSFPGTPFEQYF. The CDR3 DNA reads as TGTGCCAGCAGCTTCCCCGGGACCCCCTTCGAGCAGTACTTC. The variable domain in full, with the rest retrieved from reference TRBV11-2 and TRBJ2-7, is EAGVAQSPRYKIIEKRQSVAFWCNPISGHATLYWYQQILGQGPKLLIQFQNNGVVDDSQLPKDRFSAERLKGVDSTLKIQPAKLEDSAVYLCASSFPGTPFEQYFGPGTRLTVT.

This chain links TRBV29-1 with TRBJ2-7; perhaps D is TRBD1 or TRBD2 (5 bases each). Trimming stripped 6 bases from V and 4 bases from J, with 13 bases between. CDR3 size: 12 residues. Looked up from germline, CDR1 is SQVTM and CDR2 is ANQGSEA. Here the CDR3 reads CSVFGGRYEQYF. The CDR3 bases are TGCAGCGTGTTTGGGGGTCGGTACGAGCAGTACTTC.

CDR3 sequence (DNA): TGTGCCAGCAGCCAGGAAGCCGGGACGGCAAACACTGAAGCTTTCTTT. Its translation is CASSQEAGTANTEAFF. The V call is TRBV4-2, the J call TRBJ1-1; a weak D match, TRBD1 (5 bases). Germline CDR1 is LGHNA and CDR2 is YNFKEQ. This CDR3 comprises 16 residues. V was pared by 3 bases and J by 2 bases, with 16 bases between.

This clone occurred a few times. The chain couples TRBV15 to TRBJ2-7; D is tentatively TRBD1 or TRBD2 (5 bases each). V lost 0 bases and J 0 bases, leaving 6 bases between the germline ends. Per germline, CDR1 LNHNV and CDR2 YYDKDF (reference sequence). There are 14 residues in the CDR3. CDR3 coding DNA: TGTGCCACCAGCAGAGAGGGGGTCTCCTACGAGCAGTACTTC. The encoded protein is CATSREGVSYEQYF.

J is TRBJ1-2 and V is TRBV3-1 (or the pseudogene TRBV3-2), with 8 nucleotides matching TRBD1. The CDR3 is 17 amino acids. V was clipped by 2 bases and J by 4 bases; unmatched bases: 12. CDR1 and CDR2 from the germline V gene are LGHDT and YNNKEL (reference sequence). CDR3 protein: CASSQYRGGREGYGYTF. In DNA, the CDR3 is TGTGCCAGCAGCCAATACAGGGGGGGGCGCGAAGGCTATGGCTACACCTTC.

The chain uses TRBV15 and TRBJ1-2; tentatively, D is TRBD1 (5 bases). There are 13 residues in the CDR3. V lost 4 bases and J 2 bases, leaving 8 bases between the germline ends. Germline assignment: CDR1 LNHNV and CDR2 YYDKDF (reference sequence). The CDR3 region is CATSTNRNYGYTF. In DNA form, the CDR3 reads TGTGCCACCAGCACGAACAGGAACTATGGCTACACCTTC.

CDR3 sequence reads: CAFRSGPNYGYTF. CDR3 sequence (DNA): TGTGCCTTTAGGTCCGGACCTAACTATGGCTACACCTTC. The genes are TRBV7-9 and TRBJ1-2; D gene ambiguous. The CDR3 consists of 13 residues. The V end was cut by 11 bases, the J end by 0 bases, with 13 bases between. In germline, CDR1 is SEHNR, CDR2 FQNEAQ (reference sequence).

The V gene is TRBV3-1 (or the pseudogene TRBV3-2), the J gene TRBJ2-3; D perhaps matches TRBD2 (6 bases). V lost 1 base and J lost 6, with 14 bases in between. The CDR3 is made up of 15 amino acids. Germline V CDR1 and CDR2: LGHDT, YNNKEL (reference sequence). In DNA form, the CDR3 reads TGTGCCAGCAGCCAAGGGGGGGTATTGGGCGATACGCAGTATTTT. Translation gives CASSQGGVLGDTQYF.

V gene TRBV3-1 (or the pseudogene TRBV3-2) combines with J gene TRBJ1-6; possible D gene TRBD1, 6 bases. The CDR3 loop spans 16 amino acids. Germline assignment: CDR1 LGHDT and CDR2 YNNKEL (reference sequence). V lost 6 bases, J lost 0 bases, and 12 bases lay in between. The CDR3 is CASRNREDSYNSPLHF. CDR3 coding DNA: TGTGCCAGCAGGAACAGGGAAGACTCCTATAATTCACCCCTCCACTTT.

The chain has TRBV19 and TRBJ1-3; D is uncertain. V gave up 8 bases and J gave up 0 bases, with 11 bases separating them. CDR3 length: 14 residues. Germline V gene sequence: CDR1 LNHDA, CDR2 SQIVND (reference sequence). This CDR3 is CASEVPSSGNTIYF. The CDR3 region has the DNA TGTGCCAGTGAGGTCCCGAGCTCTGGAAACACCATATATTTT.

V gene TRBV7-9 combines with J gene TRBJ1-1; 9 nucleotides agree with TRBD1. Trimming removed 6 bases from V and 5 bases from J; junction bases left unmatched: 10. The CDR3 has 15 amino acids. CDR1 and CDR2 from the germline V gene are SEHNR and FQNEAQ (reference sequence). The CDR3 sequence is CASRPGQGFRTEAFF. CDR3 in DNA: TGTGCCAGCAGACCTGGACAGGGGTTTAGGACTGAAGCTTTCTTT.

The CDR3 sequence: CAWSHSLSNEKLFF. The CDR3 nucleotides read TGTGCCTGGAGTCACTCTCTTTCTAATGAAAAACTGTTTTTT. This sequence joins TRBV30 and TRBJ1-4, with no clear D. The germline V gene encodes CDR1 GTSNPN and CDR2 SVGIG (reference sequence). Trimming left V 2 bases short and J 3 bases short, with 10 bases between. The CDR3 is 14 amino acids.

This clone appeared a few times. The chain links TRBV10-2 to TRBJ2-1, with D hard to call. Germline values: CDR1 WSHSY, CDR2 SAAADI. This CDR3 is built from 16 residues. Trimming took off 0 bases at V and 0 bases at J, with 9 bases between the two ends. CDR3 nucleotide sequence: TGCGCCAGCAGTGAGTCAGGGCGTAGCTCCTACAATGAGCAGTTCTTC. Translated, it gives CASSESGRSSYNEQFF.

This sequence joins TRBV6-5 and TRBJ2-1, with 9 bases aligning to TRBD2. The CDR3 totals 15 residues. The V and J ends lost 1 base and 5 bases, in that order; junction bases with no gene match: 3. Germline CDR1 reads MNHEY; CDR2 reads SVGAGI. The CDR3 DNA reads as TGTGCCAGCAGTTACTTGTCTAGCGGGAACAATGAGCAGTTCTTC. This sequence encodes CASSYLSSGNNEQFF.

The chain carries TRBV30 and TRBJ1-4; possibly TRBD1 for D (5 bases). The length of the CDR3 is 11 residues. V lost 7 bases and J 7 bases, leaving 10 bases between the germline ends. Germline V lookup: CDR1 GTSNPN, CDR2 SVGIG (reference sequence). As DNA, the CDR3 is TGTGCCTCCGGGGGGGGTGAAAAACTGTTTTTT. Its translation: CASGGGEKLFF.

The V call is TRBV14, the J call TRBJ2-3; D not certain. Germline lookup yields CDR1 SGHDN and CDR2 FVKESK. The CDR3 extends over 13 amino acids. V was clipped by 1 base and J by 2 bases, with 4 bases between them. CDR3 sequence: CASSQVYTDTQYF. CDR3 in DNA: TGTGCCAGCAGCCAAGTGTACACAGATACGCAGTATTTT.

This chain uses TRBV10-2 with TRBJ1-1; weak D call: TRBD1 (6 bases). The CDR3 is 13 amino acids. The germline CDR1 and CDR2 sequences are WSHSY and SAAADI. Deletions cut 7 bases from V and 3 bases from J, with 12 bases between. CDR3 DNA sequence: TGCGCCAGCACCCAGGGGACCCACACTGAAGCTTTCTTT. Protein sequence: CASTQGTHTEAFF.

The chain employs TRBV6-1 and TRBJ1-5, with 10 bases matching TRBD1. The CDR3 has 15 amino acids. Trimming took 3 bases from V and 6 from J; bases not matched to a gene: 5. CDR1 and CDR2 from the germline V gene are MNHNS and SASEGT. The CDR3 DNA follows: TGTGCCAGCAGTGAGGAGGGACAGGGGAGTCAGCCCCAGCATTTT. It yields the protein CASSEEGQGSQPQHF.

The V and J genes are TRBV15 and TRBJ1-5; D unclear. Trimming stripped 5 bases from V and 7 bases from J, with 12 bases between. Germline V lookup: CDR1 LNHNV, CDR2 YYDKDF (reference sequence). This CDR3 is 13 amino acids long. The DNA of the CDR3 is TGTGCCACCAGCCAAAGGACGAGGCAGCCCCAGCATTTT. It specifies CATSQRTRQPQHF.

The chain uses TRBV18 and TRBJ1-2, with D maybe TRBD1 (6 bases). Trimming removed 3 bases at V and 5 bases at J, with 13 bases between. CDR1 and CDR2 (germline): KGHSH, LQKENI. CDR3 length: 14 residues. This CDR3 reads CASSPGGRGYGYTF. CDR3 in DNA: TGTGCCAGCTCACCCGGGGGCAGAGGATATGGCTACACCTTC.

The CDR3 DNA is TGCGCCAGCAGCCAAGGGAGGGCGGCGTACGGAAACACCATATATTTT. Translation gives CASSQGRAAYGNTIYF. The V and J genes are TRBV4-1 and TRBJ1-3; D gene uncertain. V shed 1 base and J shed 4 bases, with 14 bases lying between them. CDR3 length: 16 amino acids. Germline assignment: CDR1 MGHRA and CDR2 YSYEKL.

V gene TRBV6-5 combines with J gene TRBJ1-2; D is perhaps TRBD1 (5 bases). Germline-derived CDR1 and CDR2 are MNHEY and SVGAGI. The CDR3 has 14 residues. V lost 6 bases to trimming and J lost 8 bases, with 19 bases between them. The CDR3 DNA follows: TGTGCCAGCAGGACGACAGCGATTTCTAGGGGCTACACCTTC. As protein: CASRTTAISRGYTF.

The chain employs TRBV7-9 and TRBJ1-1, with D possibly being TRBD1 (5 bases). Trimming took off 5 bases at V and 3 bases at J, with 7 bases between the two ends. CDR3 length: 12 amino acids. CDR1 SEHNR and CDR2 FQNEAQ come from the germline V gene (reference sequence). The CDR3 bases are TGTGCCAGCAGCGACAGATACACTGAAGCTTTCTTT. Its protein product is CASSDRYTEAFF.